Presented here are 6 T cell receptor beta chains from one specimen sequenced in a study of T cells after yellow fever vaccination (dated by TCRdb to about 2019). The library was generated by 5' RACE. Sequencing instrument: Illumina NovaSeq 6000. TCRdb handled the public reads itself, with Q25 trimming in fastp and clone calling in MiXCR, and kept productive beta chains. Each entry merges the rows of one CDR3 protein and shows their most common DNA and genes. The sample table records some 420,000 distinct CDR3 sequences; approximately 19% of these occur just once. The ten biggest clones cover 15% to 20% of the sample. The treatment or condition label, read with the paper, signifies: live attenuated yellow fever vaccine strain. The source was PBMCs, collected before the yellow fever booster vaccination. The receptors stem from a man aged 18 to 29 who received the YFV17D yellow fever vaccine.

A few counts support this clonotype. The chain couples TRBV7-2 to TRBJ1-1, with a possible D match to TRBD1 (5 bases). In germline, CDR1 is SGHTA, CDR2 FQGNSA. Trimming shortened V by 4 bases and J by 1 base, and 25 bases separated the two germline ends. The CDR3 totals 19 residues. CDR3 loop: CASSSAGRGPETANTEAFF. Here the CDR3 DNA reads TGTGCCAGCAGCTCCGCGGGTCGGGGACCCGAGACGGCGAACACTGAAGCTTTCTTT.

The chain joins TRBV27 to TRBJ1-5, with D unclear. The V gene's germline CDR1 is MNHEY and CDR2 SMNVEV (reference sequence). Trimming took 8 bases from V and 4 from J, leaving 15 bases between them. This CDR3 has 14 amino acids. Written as DNA, the CDR3 is TGTGCCAGCCGACCCCGGAATCCTAATCAGCCCCAGCATTTT. It is translated as CASRPRNPNQPQHF.

This clonotype occurred a few times. The chain combines TRBV12-3 or TRBV12-4 with TRBJ2-7; D is undetermined. Between the trimmed V and J ends, which lost 3 bases and 2 bases, there was a span of 11 bases. CDR3 size: 14 residues. DNA of the CDR3: TGTGCCAGCAGTTTTGGAGACAAGACCTACGAGCAGTACTTC. This encodes CASSFGDKTYEQYF.

The rearrangement links TRBV7-2 to TRBJ2-7, with D maybe TRBD1 (5 bases). The CDR3 contains 16 residues. V dropped 4 bases and J dropped 4 bases, with 20 bases sitting between them. CDR1 is SGHTA and CDR2 is FQGNSA in the germline V gene. This chain's CDR3 is CASSSGVAGLGYEQYF. The DNA of the CDR3 is TGTGCCAGCAGCTCGGGCGTGGCAGGGCTAGGGTACGAGCAGTACTTC.

This clonotype was recorded a few times. The J gene is TRBJ2-3, the V gene TRBV27; D uncertain. Germline V gene sequence: CDR1 MNHEY, CDR2 SMNVEV (reference sequence). Trimming removed 3 bases at V and 3 bases at J, with 16 bases between. The CDR3 totals 16 residues. CDR3 region: CASSFRTQQGTDTQYF. Here the CDR3 DNA reads TGTGCCAGCAGTTTCAGAACACAACAAGGGACAGATACGCAGTATTTT.

In this sample, this clonotype turned up a few times. The chain couples TRBV7-2 to TRBJ2-3; 9 bases fit TRBD2. Germline V gene data show CDR1 as SGHTA and CDR2 as FQGNSA. The J segment lost 0 bases and the V segment lost 1 base, leaving 8 bases of the junction unmatched. This CDR3 has 18 residues. CDR3 amino acids: CASSLEGLAGISTDTQYF. The DNA for the CDR3 is TGTGCCAGCAGCTTAGAAGGGCTAGCGGGGATTAGCACAGATACGCAGTATTTT.